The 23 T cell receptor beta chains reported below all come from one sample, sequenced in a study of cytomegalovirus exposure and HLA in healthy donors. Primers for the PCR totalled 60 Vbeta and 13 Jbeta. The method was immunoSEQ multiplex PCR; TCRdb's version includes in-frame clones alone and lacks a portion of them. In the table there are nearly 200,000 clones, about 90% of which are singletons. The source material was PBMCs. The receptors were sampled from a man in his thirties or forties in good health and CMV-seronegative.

CDR3 nucleotides: TGTGCCAGCAAGAAAGGGCAGGGGGCCAATCAGCCCCAGCATTTT. Protein product: CASKKGQGANQPQHF. The rearrangement links TRBV2 to TRBJ1-5; 8 bases are shared with TRBD1. V shed 7 bases and J 3 bases; nucleotides not matched to a gene: 8. This CDR3 contains 15 residues. Germline V gene data show CDR1 as SNHLY and CDR2 as FYNNEI.

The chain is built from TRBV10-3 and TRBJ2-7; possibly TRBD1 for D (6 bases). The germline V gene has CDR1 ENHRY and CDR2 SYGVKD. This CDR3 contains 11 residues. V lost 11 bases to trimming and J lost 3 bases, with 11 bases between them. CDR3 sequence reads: CAAGQFYEQYF. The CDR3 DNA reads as TGTGCCGCCGGACAGTTCTACGAGCAGTACTTC.

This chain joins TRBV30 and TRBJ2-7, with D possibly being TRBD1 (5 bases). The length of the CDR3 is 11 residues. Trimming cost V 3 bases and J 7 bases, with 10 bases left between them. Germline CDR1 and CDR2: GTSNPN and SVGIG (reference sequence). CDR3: CAWSRQWEQYF. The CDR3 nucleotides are TGTGCCTGGAGCCGACAGTGGGAGCAGTACTTC.

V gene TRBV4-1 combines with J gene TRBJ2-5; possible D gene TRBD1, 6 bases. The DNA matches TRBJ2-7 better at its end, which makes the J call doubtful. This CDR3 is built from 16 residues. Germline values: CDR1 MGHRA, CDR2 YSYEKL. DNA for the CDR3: TGCGCCAGCAGCCAAGAGGGGGCGGTCCAGACCTACGAGCAGTACTTC. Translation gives CASSQEGAVQTYEQYF.

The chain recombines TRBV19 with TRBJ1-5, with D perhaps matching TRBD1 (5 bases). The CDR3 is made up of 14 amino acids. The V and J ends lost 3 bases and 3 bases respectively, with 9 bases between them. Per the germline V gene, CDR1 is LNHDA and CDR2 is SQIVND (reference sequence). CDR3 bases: TGTGCCAGTAGTATTGGGGGGTTCAATCAGCCCCAGCATTTT. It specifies CASSIGGFNQPQHF. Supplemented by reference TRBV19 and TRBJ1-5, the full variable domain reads DGGITQSPKYLFRKEGQNVTLSCEQNLNHDAMYWYRQDPGQGLRLIYYSQIVNDFQKGDIAEGYSVSREKKESFPLTVTSAQKNPTAFYLCASSIGGFNQPQHFGDGTRLSIL.

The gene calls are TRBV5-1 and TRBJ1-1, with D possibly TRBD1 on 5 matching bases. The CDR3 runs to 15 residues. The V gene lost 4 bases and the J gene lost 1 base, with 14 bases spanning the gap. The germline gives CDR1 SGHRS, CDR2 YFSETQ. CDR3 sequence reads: CASSLTRATNTEAFF. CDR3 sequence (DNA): TGCGCCAGCAGCCTCACCAGGGCTACGAACACTGAAGCTTTCTTT.

The CDR3 reads CASSFGFLRDSRESFF. The CDR3 nucleotides read TGTGCCAGCAGCTTCGGATTCTTACGGGACAGTAGAGAGTCTTTCTTT. The chain recombines TRBV5-4 with TRBJ1-1; 7 nucleotides agree with TRBD1. Germline-derived CDR1 and CDR2 are SGHNT and YYREEE (reference sequence). CDR3 length: 16 residues. V shed 2 bases, J shed 12 bases, and the junction held 19 bases outside the gene matches.

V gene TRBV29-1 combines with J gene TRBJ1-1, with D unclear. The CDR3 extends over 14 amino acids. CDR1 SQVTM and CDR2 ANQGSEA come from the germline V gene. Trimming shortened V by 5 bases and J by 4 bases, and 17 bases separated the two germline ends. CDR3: CSVNLRELGTEAFF. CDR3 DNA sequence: TGCAGCGTTAACTTGCGGGAATTGGGCACTGAAGCTTTCTTT.

In nucleotides, the CDR3 is TGTGCCAGCAGCTTAGTGCCGGACATCAACACCGGGGAGCTGTTTTTT. Translated: CASSLVPDINTGELFF. The V and J genes are TRBV5-5 and TRBJ2-2; weak D call: TRBD1 (5 bases). Germline V lookup: CDR1 SGHKS, CDR2 YYEKEE (reference sequence). This CDR3 region has 16 residues. Trimming removed 2 bases from V and 2 bases from J, with 13 bases in between.

The CDR3: CASSLASGRSNEQYF. The CDR3 coding sequence is TGTGCCAGCAGCTTGGCTAGCGGGAGGAGCAACGAGCAGTACTTC. The chain recombines TRBV11-2 with TRBJ2-7, with 11 bases lining up with TRBD2. Germline values: CDR1 SGHAT, CDR2 FQNNGV. Trimming took 3 bases from V and 5 from J; bases not matched to a gene: 6. The CDR3 length is 15 residues. The whole variable domain, filled in from reference TRBV11-2 and TRBJ2-7, reads EAGVAQSPRYKIIEKRQSVAFWCNPISGHATLYWYQQILGQGPKLLIQFQNNGVVDDSQLPKDRFSAERLKGVDSTLKIQPAKLEDSAVYLCASSLASGRSNEQYFGPGTRLTVT.

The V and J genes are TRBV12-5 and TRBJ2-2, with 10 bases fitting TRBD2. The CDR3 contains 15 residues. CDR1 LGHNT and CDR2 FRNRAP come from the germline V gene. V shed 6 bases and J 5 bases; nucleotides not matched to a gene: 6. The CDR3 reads CASGNSGGYTGELFF. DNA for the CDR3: TGTGCTAGTGGAAATAGCGGGGGGTATACCGGGGAGCTGTTTTTT.

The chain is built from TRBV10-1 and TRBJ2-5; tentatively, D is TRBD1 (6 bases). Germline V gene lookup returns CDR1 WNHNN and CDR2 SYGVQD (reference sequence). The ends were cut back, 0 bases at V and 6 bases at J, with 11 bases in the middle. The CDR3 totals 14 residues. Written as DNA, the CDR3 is TGCGCCAGCAGTGAGTCGGGAAGGGGGAAGACCCAGTACTTC. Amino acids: CASSESGRGKTQYF.

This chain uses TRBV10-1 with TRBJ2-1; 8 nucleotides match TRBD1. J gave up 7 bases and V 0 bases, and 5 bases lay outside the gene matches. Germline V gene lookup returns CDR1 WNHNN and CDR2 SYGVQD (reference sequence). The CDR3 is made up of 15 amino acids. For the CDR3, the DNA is TGCGCCAGCAGTGAGTCCACCAACAGGGGGAATGAGCAGTTCTTC. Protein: CASSESTNRGNEQFF.

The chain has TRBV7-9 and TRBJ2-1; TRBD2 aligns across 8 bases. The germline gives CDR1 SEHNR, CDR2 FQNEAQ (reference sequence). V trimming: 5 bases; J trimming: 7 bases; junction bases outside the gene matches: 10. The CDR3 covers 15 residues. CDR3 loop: CASSRAMRGENEQFF. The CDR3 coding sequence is TGTGCCAGCAGCCGGGCTATGCGGGGGGAAAATGAGCAGTTCTTC.

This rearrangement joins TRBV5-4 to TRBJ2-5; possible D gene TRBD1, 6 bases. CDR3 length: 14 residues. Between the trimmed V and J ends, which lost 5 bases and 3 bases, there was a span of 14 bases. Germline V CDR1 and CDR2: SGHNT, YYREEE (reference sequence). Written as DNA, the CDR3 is TGTGCCAGCAGTCCAGGGGCTGGTAAAGAGACCCAGTACTTC. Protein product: CASSPGAGKETQYF.

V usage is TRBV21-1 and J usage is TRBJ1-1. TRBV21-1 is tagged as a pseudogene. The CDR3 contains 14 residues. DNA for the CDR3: TGTGCCAGCACCCCCCCAACCCGGAGCACTGAAGCTTTCTTT. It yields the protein CASTPPTRSTEAFF.

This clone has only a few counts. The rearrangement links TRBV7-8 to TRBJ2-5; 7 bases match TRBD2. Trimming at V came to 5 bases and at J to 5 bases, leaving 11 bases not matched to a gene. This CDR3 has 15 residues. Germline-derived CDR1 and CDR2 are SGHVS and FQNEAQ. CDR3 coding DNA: TGTGCCAGCAGCCCGAGAGGCGGGAGCGGGGAGACCCAGTACTTC. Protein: CASSPRGGSGETQYF.

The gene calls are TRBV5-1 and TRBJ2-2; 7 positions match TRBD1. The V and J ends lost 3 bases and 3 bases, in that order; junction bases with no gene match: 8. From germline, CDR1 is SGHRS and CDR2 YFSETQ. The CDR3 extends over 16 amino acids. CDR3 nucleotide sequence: TGCGCCAGCAGCTGGCTGACAGGGCGGGACACCGGGGAGCTGTTTTTT. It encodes CASSWLTGRDTGELFF.

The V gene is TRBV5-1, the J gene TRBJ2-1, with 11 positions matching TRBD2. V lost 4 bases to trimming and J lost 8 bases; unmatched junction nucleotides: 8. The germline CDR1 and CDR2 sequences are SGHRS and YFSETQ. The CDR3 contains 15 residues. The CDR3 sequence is CASSPGLAVSHEQFF. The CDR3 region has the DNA TGCGCCAGCAGCCCGGGACTAGCGGTGAGCCATGAGCAGTTCTTC.

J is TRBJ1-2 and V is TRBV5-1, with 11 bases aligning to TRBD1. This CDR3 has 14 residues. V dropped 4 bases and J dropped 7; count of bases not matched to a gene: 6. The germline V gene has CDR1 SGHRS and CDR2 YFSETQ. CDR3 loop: CASSLGTGGVGYTF. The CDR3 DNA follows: TGCGCCAGCAGCCTCGGGACAGGGGGGGTTGGCTACACCTTC.

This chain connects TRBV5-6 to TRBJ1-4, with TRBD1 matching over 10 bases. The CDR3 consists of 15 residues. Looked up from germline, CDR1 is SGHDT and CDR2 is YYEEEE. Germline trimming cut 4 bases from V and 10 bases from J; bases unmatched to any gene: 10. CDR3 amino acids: CASSDAGTGAGKLFF. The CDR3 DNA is TGTGCCAGCAGCGACGCCGGGACAGGGGCGGGAAAACTGTTTTTT.

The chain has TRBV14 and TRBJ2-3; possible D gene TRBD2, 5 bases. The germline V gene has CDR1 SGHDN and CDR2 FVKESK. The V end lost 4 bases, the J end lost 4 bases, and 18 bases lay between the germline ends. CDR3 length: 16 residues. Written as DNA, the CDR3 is TGTGCCAGCAGCCCGATGCAGGCGCGGGTCCCAGATACGCAGTATTTT. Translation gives CASSPMQARVPDTQYF.

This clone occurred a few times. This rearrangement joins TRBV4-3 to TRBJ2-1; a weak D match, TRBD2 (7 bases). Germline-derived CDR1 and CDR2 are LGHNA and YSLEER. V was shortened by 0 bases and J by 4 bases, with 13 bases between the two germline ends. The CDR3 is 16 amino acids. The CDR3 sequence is CASSQEIGGGYNEQFF. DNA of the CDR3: TGCGCCAGCAGCCAAGAGATAGGGGGGGGGTACAATGAGCAGTTCTTC.